This TCR beta chain originates from a study of T cells after yellow fever vaccination. Study overall: It was SMART-Seq v4 Ultra Low Input that prepared the fractions with low cell numbers.

Concerning this clonotype: What it binds is unknown. Germline is not matched at one junction end, which may reflect a read error.

TCRdb passed the 5' RACE reads through MiXCR, listing each CDR3 protein once. The sample comprises about 630,000 distinct CDR3 sequences, about 12% of which are singletons, and 14% to 15% rests with the top ten. Findings and limits, study-wide: The appearance of a small share of clonotypes in both CD4 and CD8 compartments was observed. Contaminating bulk clonotypes could be abundant in FACS-sorted repertoires.

Germline values: CDR1 SGHRS, CDR2 YFSETQ. The CDR3 length is 11 residues. The chain joins TRBV5-1 to TRBJ1-1; the D is unclear. Sequenced material: PBMCs, taken on the day of the yellow fever booster vaccination. This clonotype was sampled from a man in his thirties or forties who received the YFV17D yellow fever vaccine. In nucleotides, the CDR3 is TGCGCCAGCAGCTTAGACACTGAATCTTTCTTT. It is translated as CASSLDTESFF.